This TCR beta chain was sequenced during a study of Ad26.COV2.S vaccination and SARS-CoV-2 variants. Clones were sequenced by immunoSEQ multiplex PCR, and TCRdb holds only the in-frame ones, with some missing. Of fewer than 600,000 clones in the sample, about nine tenths are singletons; the top ten hold over 1.5%. Germline CDR1 reads SGHVS; CDR2 reads FNYEAQ. CDR3 length: 15 amino acids. The J segment lost 8 bases and the V segment lost 5 bases, leaving 12 bases of the junction unmatched. The treatment here: roughly 19 received Ad26.COV2.S at low or high dose, single or two shots; roughly five received placebo; per-sample allocation not given. Sampling happened 63 days after the first vaccine or placebo injection.

The TCR comes from a person aged 18-65 years who received the Ad26.COV2.S COVID-19 vaccine or a placebo. The rearrangement joins TRBV7-6 to TRBJ1-1, with 9 nucleotides matching TRBD1. Material: peripheral blood, obtained in a trial of Ad26.COV2.S vaccine versus placebo. The CDR3 bases are TGTGCCAGCAGCCTACGGACAGGGGCGACGCTGGAAGCTTTCTTT. It translates to CASSLRTGATLEAFF.